A single sample gave rise to the 24 T cell receptor beta chains below, sequenced in a study of breast tumors, draining lymph nodes, adjacent tissues. The lymph nodes were axillary draining lymph nodes from breast cancer patients. TCRdb ran MiXCR on the multiplex PCR reads and lists one entry per CDR3 protein. The table has a few hundred thousand distinct CDR3 sequences, roughly a third seen once. Specimen: axillary lymph node tissue. The source is a female donor with breast cancer. Some clones in this sample may be carry-over from other donors' samples.

Many counts were recorded for this clonotype. CDR3 sequence: CATMTSESTDTQYF. CDR3 nucleotides: TGTGCCACTATGACTAGCGAGAGCACAGATACGCAGTATTTT. The V and J genes are TRBV19 and TRBJ2-3; 8 bases agree with TRBD2. This CDR3 spans 14 amino acids. Germline assignment: CDR1 LNHDA and CDR2 SQIVND (reference sequence). V was clipped by 10 bases and J by 0 bases; unmatched bases: 6.

This clonotype came up a few times. DNA for the CDR3: TGTGCCAGTAGTATAGACCCCGGCGGGAACACTGAAGCTTTCTTT. This sequence encodes CASSIDPGGNTEAFF. V gene TRBV19 combines with J gene TRBJ1-1; no firm D call. The CDR3 consists of 15 residues. Germline CDR1 LNHDA, CDR2 SQIVND (reference sequence). V lost 0 bases, J lost 1 base, and 9 bases lay in between.

The chain recombines TRBV6-6 with TRBJ2-7; tentatively, D is TRBD1 (6 bases). The CDR3 contains 15 residues. Trimming stripped 5 bases from V and 1 base from J, with 15 bases between. Germline loops: CDR1 MNHNY, CDR2 SVGAGI (reference sequence). The CDR3, as DNA: TGTGCCAGCAGTCACCTCCCGGGACATTCCTACGAGCAGTACTTC. It yields the protein CASSHLPGHSYEQYF.

With respect to this clonotype: It may be a read error: a sequence one base away is much more abundant. The chain is built from TRBV14 and TRBJ1-4; D ambiguous. Trimming stripped 3 bases from V and 4 bases from J, with 12 bases between. CDR1 is SGHDN, CDR2 FVKESK, per germline. This CDR3 is 15 amino acids long. This chain's CDR3 is CASSHRHLSNEKLFF. DNA for the CDR3: TGTGCCAGCAGCCATCGACACCTAAGTAATGAAAAACTGTTTTTT. Full variable domain (outside the CDR3, taken from reference TRBV14 and TRBJ1-4): EAGVTQFPSHSVIEKGQTVTLRCDPISGHDNLYWYRRVMGKEIKFLLHFVKESKQDESGMPNNRFLAERTGGTYSTLKVQPAELEDSGVYFCASSHRHLSNEKLFFGSGTQLSVL.

This clonotype was picked up a small number of times. The gene calls are TRBV6-1 and TRBJ2-2; tentatively, D is TRBD1 or TRBD2 (6 bases each). Trimming shortened V by 6 bases and J by 5 bases, and 16 bases separated the two germline ends. Germline CDR1 and CDR2: MNHNS and SASEGT. The CDR3 contains 15 residues. CDR3 protein: CASRPEGGWTGELFF. The CDR3 DNA reads TGTGCCAGCAGGCCCGAGGGGGGTTGGACCGGGGAGCTGTTTTTT.

With respect to this clonotype: A much more abundant neighbour one base away suggests this may be a read error. The conserved closing phenylalanine or tryptophan is absent in this CDR3, likely reflecting a read error. This chain links TRBV7-2 with TRBJ2-7, with a weak D call TRBD2 (5 bases). CDR3 length equals 14 residues. Trimming removed 4 bases from V and 2 bases from J, with 12 bases in between. Germline loops: CDR1 SGHTA, CDR2 FQGNSA. In DNA, the CDR3 is TGTGCCAGCAGCTATGACCCCGGGACCTACGAGCAGTACCTC. This sequence encodes CASSYDPGTYEQYL.

The sample holds many counts of this clonotype. The chain recombines TRBV4-1 with TRBJ1-5; D is unclear. CDR3 length equals 14 residues. Trimming pared 5 bases from V and 7 bases from J, leaving 15 bases between. Germline CDR1 reads MGHRA; CDR2 reads YSYEKL. The CDR3 bases are TGCGCCAGCAGCGAGATGTTGGTAGGACAGCCCCAGCATTTT. As protein: CASSEMLVGQPQHF.

This clonotype was seen repeatedly, ten times or more. The J gene is TRBJ2-1, the V gene TRBV7-3; 10 nucleotides line up with TRBD1. The trim removed 5 bases at V and 9 bases at J, leaving 7 bases unmatched. Per the germline V gene, CDR1 is SGHTA and CDR2 is FQGTGA. The CDR3 spans 14 residues. CDR3 sequence: CASSDRDRGGEQFF. DNA of the CDR3: TGTGCCAGCAGCGACCGGGACAGGGGTGGTGAGCAGTTCTTC.

This clonotype was seen more than once but under ten times. This chain joins TRBV18 and TRBJ2-3; no clear D gene. The CDR3 covers 13 residues. Germline V gene data show CDR1 as KGHSH and CDR2 as LQKENI. Trimming shortened V by 2 bases and J by 2 bases, and 5 bases separated the two germline ends. For the CDR3, the DNA is TGTGCCAGCTCACCAACAGACACAGATACGCAGTATTTT. Translating gives CASSPTDTDTQYF. Based on the CDR3 plus reference TRBV18 and TRBJ2-3, the full variable domain is NAGVMQNPRHLVRRRGQEARLRCSPMKGHSHVYWYRQLPEEGLKFMVYLQKENIIDESGMPKERFSAEFPKEGPSILRIQQVVRGDSAAYFCASSPTDTDTQYFGPGTRLTVL.

Turning to this clonotype: This may stem from a read error, because a much larger clone lies one nucleotide away. The chain links TRBV2 to TRBJ1-2; TRBD1 agrees at 8 bases. The CDR3 runs 13 residues. Germline V gene sequence: CDR1 SNHLY, CDR2 FYNNEI. Germline trimming cut 8 bases from V and 5 bases from J; bases unmatched to any gene: 7. The CDR3 sequence is CASGDRGAYGYTF. CDR3 coding DNA: TGTGCCAGCGGAGACAGGGGTGCGTATGGCTACACCTTC.

Notes on this clonotype: A read error may be the cause here, since a much bigger clone is one base away. This rearrangement joins TRBV7-3 to TRBJ1-2; maybe TRBD1 (6 bases). Looked up from germline, CDR1 is SGHTA and CDR2 is FQGTGA. This CDR3 has 15 residues. The CDR3 DNA reads as TGCACCAGCAGCCATACACAGGGACTTTCCTATGGCTACACCTTC. Protein: CTSSHTQGLSYGYTF.

This clonotype has ten or more counts. The chain combines TRBV4-1 with TRBJ2-3, with 11 bases lining up with TRBD1. The CDR3 consists of 15 residues. Germline loops: CDR1 MGHRA, CDR2 YSYEKL. V was clipped by 4 bases and J by 4 bases; unmatched bases: 4. For the CDR3, the DNA is TGCGCCAGCAGCCGAGGACAGGGGGCCTCAGATACGCAGTATTTT. Amino acid sequence: CASSRGQGASDTQYF.

In this sample, this clonotype turned up many times. The chain links TRBV4-3 to TRBJ1-2; D gene unclear. The germline V and J ends were trimmed by 2 bases and 4 bases, with 11 bases remaining between them. CDR3 length: 14 residues. Germline V gives CDR1 LGHNA, CDR2 YSLEER. Here the CDR3 DNA reads TGCGCCAGCAGCCAATCTACCGGCCCCTATGGCTACACCTTC. It yields the protein CASSQSTGPYGYTF.

The chain joins TRBV6-6 to TRBJ2-2; either TRBD1 or TRBD2 may supply D (5 bases each). Germline V CDR1 and CDR2: MNHNY, SVGAGI (reference sequence). CDR3 length: 14 residues. V lost 5 bases and J 5 bases, leaving 12 bases between the germline ends. The DNA of the CDR3 is TGTGCCAGCAGTCCAATTGGGGGTACCGGGGAGCTGTTTTTT. Its protein is CASSPIGGTGELFF.

In its sample, this clonotype was seen many times. The chain carries TRBV6-1 and TRBJ1-4; D not certain. The CDR3 has 14 residues. V was cut by 7 bases and J by 8 bases, with 17 bases left in between. The germline gives CDR1 MNHNS, CDR2 SASEGT. This CDR3 is CASNTQQTGEKLFF. Written as DNA, the CDR3 is TGTGCCAGCAACACACAGCAGACCGGGGAAAAACTGTTTTTT.

This clonotype has ten or more counts. The chain uses TRBV11-1 and TRBJ2-7; 7 positions agree with TRBD1. From germline, CDR1 is SGHAT and CDR2 FQDESV (reference sequence). The trim removed 6 bases at V and 0 bases at J, leaving 8 bases unmatched. CDR3 length equals 15 residues. The CDR3, as DNA: TGTGCCAGCAGTTTACAGGGGACCAACTCCTACGAGCAGTACTTC. Translated: CASSLQGTNSYEQYF.

In this sample, this clonotype turned up a few times. This may stem from a read error, because a much larger clone lies one nucleotide away. The rearrangement uses TRBV11-3 and TRBJ2-3; tentatively, D is TRBD2 (5 bases). Trimming cost V 2 bases and J 2 bases, with 14 bases left between them. This CDR3 is 16 amino acids long. Looked up from germline, CDR1 is SGHNT and CDR2 is YENEEA. The CDR3 sequence: CASSLMPSRVTDTQYF. For the CDR3, the DNA is TGTGCCAGCAGCTTAATGCCTTCGAGGGTCACAGATACGCAGTATTTT.

The chain is built from TRBV5-1 and TRBJ2-7, with 7 bases matching TRBD2. Germline trimming cut 10 bases from V and 2 bases from J; bases unmatched to any gene: 18. The germline CDR1 and CDR2 sequences are SGHRS and YFSETQ. The CDR3 is 16 amino acids. The CDR3 reads CAGNSGTVNSPYEQYF. The CDR3 DNA is TGCGCCGGCAACAGCGGGACGGTGAACTCCCCCTACGAGCAGTACTTC.

The chain joins TRBV29-1 to TRBJ2-4, with 8 bases aligning to TRBD2. This CDR3 is built from 17 residues. Germline CDR1 reads SQVTM; CDR2 reads ANQGSEA. Unmatched junction bases numbered 11, after V lost 4 bases and J lost 0 bases. The CDR3 loop reads CSVVGSGSGVAKNIQYF. For the CDR3, the DNA is TGCAGCGTTGTGGGGTCGGGTAGCGGGGTAGCCAAAAACATTCAGTACTTC.

The chain employs TRBV20-1 and TRBJ1-2; 9 bases map to TRBD1. The CDR3 runs to 13 residues. J was trimmed by 5 bases and V by 6 bases; bases with no gene match: 7. The V gene's germline CDR1 is DFQATT and CDR2 SNEGSKA (reference sequence). CDR3 sequence reads: CSAGTGSYYGYTF. CDR3 in DNA: TGCAGTGCCGGGACAGGGAGTTATTATGGCTACACCTTC.

In this sample, this clonotype turned up many times. This CDR3 is CASSSSGQGGSPLHF. CDR3 nucleotide sequence: TGTGCCAGCAGCTCCAGTGGTCAGGGAGGTTCACCCCTCCACTTT. This chain connects TRBV9 to TRBJ1-6; the D gene is possibly TRBD1 (5 bases). V was clipped by 4 bases and J by 9 bases, with 17 bases between them. The CDR3 length is 15 residues. Germline V gene lookup returns CDR1 SGDLS and CDR2 YYNGEE.

The chain uses TRBV25-1 and TRBJ2-1; TRBD2 might be the D (5 bases). The CDR3 has 12 residues. Looked up from germline, CDR1 is MGHDK and CDR2 is SYGVNS. V was trimmed by 10 bases and J by 3 bases, leaving 10 bases between them. The CDR3 nucleotides are TGTGCCACCAGCGGAATCTACAATGAGCAGTTCTTC. It is translated as CATSGIYNEQFF. Filled out from reference TRBV25-1 and TRBJ2-1, the complete variable domain reads EADIYQTPRYLVIGTGKKITLECSQTMGHDKMYWYQQDPGMELHLIHYSYGVNSTEKGDLSSESTVSRIRTEHFPLTLESARPSHTSQYLCATSGIYNEQFFGPGTRLTVL.

This clonotype was counted at least ten times. This sequence joins TRBV5-1 and TRBJ2-3; 9 bases match TRBD2. The V segment lost 2 bases and the J segment 6 bases; nucleotides outside the gene matches: 7. The CDR3 is made up of 15 amino acids. Germline V CDR1 and CDR2: SGHRS, YFSETQ. CDR3 DNA: TGCGCCAGCAGCTTAAATAGCGGGAGTCTCGATACGCAGTATTTT. Translated, it gives CASSLNSGSLDTQYF.

The rearrangement links TRBV5-6 to TRBJ1-2; D uncertain. V was pared by 0 bases and J by 8 bases, with 11 bases between. From germline, CDR1 is SGHDT and CDR2 YYEEEE. This CDR3 comprises 13 residues. The CDR3 loop reads CASSLGQVGGYTF. The CDR3 DNA sequence: TGTGCCAGCAGCTTGGGTCAGGTGGGAGGCTACACCTTC.